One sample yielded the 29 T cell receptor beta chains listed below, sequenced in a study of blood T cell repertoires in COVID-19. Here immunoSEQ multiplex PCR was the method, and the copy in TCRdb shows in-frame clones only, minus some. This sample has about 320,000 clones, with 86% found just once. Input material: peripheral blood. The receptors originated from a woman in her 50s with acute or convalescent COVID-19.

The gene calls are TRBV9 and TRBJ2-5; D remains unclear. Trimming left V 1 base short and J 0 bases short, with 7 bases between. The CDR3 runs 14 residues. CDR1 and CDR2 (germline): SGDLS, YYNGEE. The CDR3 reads CASSVPVDQETQYF. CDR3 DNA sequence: TGTGCCAGCAGCGTACCGGTAGACCAAGAGACCCAGTACTTC.

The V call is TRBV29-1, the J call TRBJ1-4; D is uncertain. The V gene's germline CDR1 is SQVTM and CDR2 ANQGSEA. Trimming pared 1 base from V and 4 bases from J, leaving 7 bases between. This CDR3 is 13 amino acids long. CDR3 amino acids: CSVEVRINEKLFF. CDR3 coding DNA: TGCAGCGTTGAAGTCAGGATTAATGAAAAACTGTTTTTT.

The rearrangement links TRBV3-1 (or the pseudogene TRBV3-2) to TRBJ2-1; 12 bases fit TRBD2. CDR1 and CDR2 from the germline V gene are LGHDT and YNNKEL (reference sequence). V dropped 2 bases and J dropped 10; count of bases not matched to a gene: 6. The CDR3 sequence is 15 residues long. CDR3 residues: CASSQPSGRGEEQFF. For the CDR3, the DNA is TGTGCCAGCAGCCAACCTAGCGGGAGGGGGGAAGAGCAGTTCTTC.

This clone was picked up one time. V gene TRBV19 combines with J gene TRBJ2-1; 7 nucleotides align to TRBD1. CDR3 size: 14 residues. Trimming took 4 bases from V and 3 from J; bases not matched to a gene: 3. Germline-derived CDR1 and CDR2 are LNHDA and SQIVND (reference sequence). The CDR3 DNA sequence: TGTGCCAGTAGTAGGGGGACAGTCTACAATGAGCAGTTCTTC. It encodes CASSRGTVYNEQFF.

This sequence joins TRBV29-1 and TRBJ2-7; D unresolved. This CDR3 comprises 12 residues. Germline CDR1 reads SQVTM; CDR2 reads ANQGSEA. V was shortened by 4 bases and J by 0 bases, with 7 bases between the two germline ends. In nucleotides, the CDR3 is TGCAGCGTTGGTGTATCCTCCTACGAGCAGTACTTC. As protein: CSVGVSSYEQYF.

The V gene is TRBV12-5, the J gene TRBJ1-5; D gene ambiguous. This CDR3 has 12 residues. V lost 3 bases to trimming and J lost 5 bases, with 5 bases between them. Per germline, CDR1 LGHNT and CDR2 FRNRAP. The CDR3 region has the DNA TGTGCTAGTGGTTTTTCGGATCAGCCCCAGCATTTT. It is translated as CASGFSDQPQHF.

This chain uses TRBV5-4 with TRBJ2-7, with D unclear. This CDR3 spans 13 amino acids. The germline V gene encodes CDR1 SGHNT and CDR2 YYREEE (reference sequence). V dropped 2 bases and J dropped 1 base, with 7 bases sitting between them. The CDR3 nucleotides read TGTGCCAGCAGCTTAGGAGAATCCTACGAGCAGTACTTC. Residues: CASSLGESYEQYF.

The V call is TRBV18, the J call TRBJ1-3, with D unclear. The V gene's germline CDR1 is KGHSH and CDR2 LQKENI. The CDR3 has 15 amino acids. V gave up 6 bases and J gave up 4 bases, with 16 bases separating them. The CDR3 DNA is TGTGCCAGCTCCCCCTTCGCAGTTTACGGAAACACCATATATTTT. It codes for CASSPFAVYGNTIYF. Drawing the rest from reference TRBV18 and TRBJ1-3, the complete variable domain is NAGVMQNPRHLVRRRGQEARLRCSPMKGHSHVYWYRQLPEEGLKFMVYLQKENIIDESGMPKERFSAEFPKEGPSILRIQQVVRGDSAAYFCASSPFAVYGNTIYFGEGSWLTVV.

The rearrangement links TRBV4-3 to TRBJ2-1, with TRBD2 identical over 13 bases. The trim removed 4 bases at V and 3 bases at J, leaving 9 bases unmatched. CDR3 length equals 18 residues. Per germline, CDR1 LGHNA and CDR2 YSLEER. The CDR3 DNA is TGCGCCAGCAGCCCGGTACCGGGACTAGCGGGAATCTACAATGAGCAGTTCTTC. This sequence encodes CASSPVPGLAGIYNEQFF.

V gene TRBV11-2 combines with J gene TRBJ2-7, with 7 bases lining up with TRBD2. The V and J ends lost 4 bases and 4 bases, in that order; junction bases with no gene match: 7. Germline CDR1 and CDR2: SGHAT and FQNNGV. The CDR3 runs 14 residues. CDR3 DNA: TGTGCCAGCAGCTACGCGGGAGCAGTATACGAGCAGTACTTC. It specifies CASSYAGAVYEQYF.

The chain's CDR3 is CASSFLLTGNLVSNQPQHF. The CDR3 DNA reads TGTGCCAGCAGTTTCCTCTTGACAGGGAACCTCGTCAGCAATCAGCCCCAGCATTTT. The J gene is TRBJ1-5, the V gene TRBV27; 7 bases map to TRBD1. V gave up 3 bases and J gave up 1 base; unmatched junction bases: 15. The CDR3 contains 19 residues. The germline V gene has CDR1 MNHEY and CDR2 SMNVEV (reference sequence).

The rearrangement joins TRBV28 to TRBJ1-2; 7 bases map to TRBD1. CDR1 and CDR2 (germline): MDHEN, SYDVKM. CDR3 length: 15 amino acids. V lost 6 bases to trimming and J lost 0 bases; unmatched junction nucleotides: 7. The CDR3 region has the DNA TGTGCCAGCAGCTCATGGACAGGTTCTAACTATGGCTACACCTTC. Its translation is CASSSWTGSNYGYTF.

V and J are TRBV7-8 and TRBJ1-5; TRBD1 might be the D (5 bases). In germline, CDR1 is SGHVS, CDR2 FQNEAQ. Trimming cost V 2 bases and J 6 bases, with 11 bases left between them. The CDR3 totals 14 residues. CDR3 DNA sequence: TGTGCCAGCAGCTTATCTGGGGCTGGTCAGCCCCAGCATTTT. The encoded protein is CASSLSGAGQPQHF.

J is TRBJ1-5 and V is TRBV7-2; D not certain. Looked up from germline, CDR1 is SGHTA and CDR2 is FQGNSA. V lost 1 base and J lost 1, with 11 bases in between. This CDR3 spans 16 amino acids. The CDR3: CASSLGFRGSNQPQHF. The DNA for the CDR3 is TGTGCCAGCAGCTTAGGGTTTCGCGGGAGCAATCAGCCCCAGCATTTT.

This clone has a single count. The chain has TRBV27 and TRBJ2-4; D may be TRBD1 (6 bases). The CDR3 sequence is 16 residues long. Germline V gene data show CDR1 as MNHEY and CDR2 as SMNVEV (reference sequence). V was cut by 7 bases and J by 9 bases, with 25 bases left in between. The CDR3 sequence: CASTMKAGATLGIQYF. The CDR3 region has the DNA TGTGCCAGCACCATGAAGGCAGGGGCCACTCTGGGCATTCAGTACTTC.

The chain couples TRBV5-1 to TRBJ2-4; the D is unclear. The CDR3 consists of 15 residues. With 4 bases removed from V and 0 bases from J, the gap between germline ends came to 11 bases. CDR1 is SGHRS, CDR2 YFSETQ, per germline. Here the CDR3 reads CASSPASLAKNIQYF. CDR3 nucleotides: TGCGCCAGCAGCCCCGCCAGTCTAGCCAAAAACATTCAGTACTTC.

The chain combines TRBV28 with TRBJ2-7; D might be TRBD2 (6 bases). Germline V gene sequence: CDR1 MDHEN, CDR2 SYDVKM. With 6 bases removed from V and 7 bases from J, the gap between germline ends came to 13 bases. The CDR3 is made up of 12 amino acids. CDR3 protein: CASRGPAGEQYF. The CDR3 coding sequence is TGTGCCAGCAGGGGACCGGCGGGAGAGCAGTACTTC.

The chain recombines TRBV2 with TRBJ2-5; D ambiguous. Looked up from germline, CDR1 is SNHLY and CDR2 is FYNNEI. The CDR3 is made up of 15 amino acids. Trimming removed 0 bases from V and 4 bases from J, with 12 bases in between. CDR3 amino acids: CASSEALHSRETQYF. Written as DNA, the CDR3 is TGTGCCAGCAGTGAAGCGCTTCACAGTCGAGAGACCCAGTACTTC.

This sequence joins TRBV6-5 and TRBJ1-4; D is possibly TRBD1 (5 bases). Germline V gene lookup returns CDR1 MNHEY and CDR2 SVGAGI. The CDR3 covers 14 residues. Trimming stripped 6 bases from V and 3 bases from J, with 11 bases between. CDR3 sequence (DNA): TGTGCCAGCAGCTCAGGGCTAGCTAATGAAAAACTGTTTTTT. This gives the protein CASSSGLANEKLFF.

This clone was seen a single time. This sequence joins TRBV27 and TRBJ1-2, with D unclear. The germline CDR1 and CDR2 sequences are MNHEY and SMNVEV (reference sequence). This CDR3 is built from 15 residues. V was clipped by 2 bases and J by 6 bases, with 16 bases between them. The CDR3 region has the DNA TGTGCCAGCAGTTTAATCGGTTTTCTCGGGAATGGCTACACCTTC. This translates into CASSLIGFLGNGYTF.

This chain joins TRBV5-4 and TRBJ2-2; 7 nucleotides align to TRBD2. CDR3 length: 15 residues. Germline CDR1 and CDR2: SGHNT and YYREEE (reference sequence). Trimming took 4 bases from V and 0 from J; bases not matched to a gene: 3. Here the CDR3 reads CASSRGLANTGELFF. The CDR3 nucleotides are TGTGCCAGCAGCAGAGGACTAGCGAACACCGGGGAGCTGTTTTTT.

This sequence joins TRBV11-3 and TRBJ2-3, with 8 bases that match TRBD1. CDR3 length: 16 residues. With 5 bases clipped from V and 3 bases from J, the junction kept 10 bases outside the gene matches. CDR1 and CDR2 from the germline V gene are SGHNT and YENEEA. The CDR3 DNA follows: TGTGCCAGCAGCACAGGAGGGACAGGCAGAACAGATACGCAGTATTTT. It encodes CASSTGGTGRTDTQYF.

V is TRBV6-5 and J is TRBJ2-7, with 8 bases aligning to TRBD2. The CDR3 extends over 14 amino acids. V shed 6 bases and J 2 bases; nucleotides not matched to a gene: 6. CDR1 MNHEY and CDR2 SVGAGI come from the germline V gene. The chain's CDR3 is CASRPSGRAYEQYF. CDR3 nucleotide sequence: TGTGCCAGCAGGCCGAGCGGGAGAGCCTACGAGCAGTACTTC.

CDR3 nucleotides: TGTGCCAGCAGCTTGAAAGCCACAGATACGCAGTATTTT. Its translation is CASSLKATDTQYF. This sequence joins TRBV7-9 and TRBJ2-3; D not certain. Germline V CDR1 and CDR2: SEHNR, FQNEAQ (reference sequence). The CDR3 length is 13 residues. Trimming left V 3 bases short and J 2 bases short, with 6 bases between.

CDR3 DNA sequence: TGTGCCAGCAGCTTCCGGGACAGGGAGTCCTACGAGCAGTACTTC. It is translated as CASSFRDRESYEQYF. This rearrangement joins TRBV5-4 to TRBJ2-7, with TRBD1 matching over 9 bases. The CDR3 contains 15 residues. The V and J ends lost 2 bases and 1 base, in that order; junction bases with no gene match: 4. Germline V lookup: CDR1 SGHNT, CDR2 YYREEE (reference sequence).

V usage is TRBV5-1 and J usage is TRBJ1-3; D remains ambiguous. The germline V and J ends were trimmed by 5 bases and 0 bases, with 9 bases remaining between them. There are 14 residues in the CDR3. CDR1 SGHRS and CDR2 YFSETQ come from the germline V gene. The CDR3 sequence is CASRGTTSGNTIYF. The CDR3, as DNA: TGCGCCAGCAGGGGCACCACCTCTGGAAACACCATATATTTT.

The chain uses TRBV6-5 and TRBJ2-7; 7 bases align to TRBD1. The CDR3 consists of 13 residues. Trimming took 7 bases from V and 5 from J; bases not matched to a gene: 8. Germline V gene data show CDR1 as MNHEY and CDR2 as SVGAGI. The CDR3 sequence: CASKPAGTDEQYF. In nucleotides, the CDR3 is TGTGCCAGCAAACCTGCCGGGACAGACGAGCAGTACTTC.

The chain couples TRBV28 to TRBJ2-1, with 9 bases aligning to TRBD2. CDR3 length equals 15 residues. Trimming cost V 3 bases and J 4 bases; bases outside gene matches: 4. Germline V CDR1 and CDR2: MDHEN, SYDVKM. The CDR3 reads CASSFGGRGYNEQFF. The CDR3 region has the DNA TGTGCCAGCAGTTTCGGCGGGAGGGGTTACAATGAGCAGTTCTTC.

CDR3: CASSSTIQETQYF. CDR3 nucleotides: TGTGCCAGCAGTTCGACAATTCAAGAGACCCAGTACTTC. The chain combines TRBV6-5 with TRBJ2-5; D unresolved. The length of the CDR3 is 13 residues. V dropped 4 bases and J dropped 2 bases, with 8 bases sitting between them. Germline-derived CDR1 and CDR2 are MNHEY and SVGAGI.